This record concerns one T cell receptor (beta chain) sequence. Sequencing used immunoSEQ multiplex PCR; TCRdb keeps in-frame clones, though not all of them. The table shows about 480,000 clones, with around 90% occurring only once. Noted treatment: some 20 received Ad26.COV2.S at low or high dose, single or two shots; about five received placebo; per-sample allocation not given. At day 63 after the first vaccine or placebo injection, samples were drawn. This specimen comes from a study of Ad26.COV2.S vaccination and SARS-CoV-2 variants. Trimming left V 3 bases short and J 7 bases short, with 12 bases between. The CDR3 contains 13 residues. CDR1 is GTSNPN and CDR2 is SVGIG in the germline V gene (reference sequence).

This receptor was obtained from a person between 18 and 65 years old who received the Ad26.COV2.S COVID-19 vaccine or a placebo. The starting material was peripheral blood, obtained in a trial of Ad26.COV2.S vaccine versus placebo. The rearrangement links TRBV30 to TRBJ2-2, with D possibly TRBD1 on 5 matching bases. CDR3 bases: TGTGCCTGGAGAAGGGGCGGCCTCGGGGAGCTGTTTTTT. As protein: CAWRRGGLGELFF.